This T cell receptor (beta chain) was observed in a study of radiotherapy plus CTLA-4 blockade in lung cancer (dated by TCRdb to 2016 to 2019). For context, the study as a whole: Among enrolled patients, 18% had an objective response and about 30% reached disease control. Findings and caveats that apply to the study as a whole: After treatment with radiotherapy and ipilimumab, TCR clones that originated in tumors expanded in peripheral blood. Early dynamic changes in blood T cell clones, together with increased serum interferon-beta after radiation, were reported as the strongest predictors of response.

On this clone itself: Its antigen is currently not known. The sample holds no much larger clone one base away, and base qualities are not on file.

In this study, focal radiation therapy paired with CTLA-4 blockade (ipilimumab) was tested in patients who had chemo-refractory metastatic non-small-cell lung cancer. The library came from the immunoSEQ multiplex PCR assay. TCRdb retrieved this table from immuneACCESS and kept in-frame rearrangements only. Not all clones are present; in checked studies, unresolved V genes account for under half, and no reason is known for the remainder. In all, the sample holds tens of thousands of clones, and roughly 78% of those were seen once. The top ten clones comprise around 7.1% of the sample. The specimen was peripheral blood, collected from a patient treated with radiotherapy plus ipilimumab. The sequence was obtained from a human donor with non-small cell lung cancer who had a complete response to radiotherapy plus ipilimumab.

The CDR3 reads CASSPRDRAYRETQYF. The nucleotide sequence reads TGCGCCAGCAGCCCCCGGGACAGGGCGTACCGGGAGACCCAGTACTTC. In this chain, TRBV4-1 is recombined with TRBJ2-5; TRBD1 lines up with 9 middle nucleotides. The CDR3 runs 16 residues from the cysteine to the phenylalanine. The CDR3 DNA has 48 bases and is translated from base 1. The germline V gene encodes CDR1 MGHRA and CDR2 YSYEKL. V is pruned by 4 bases and J by 5 bases, leaving 11 bases of the junction without a gene match.